These 18 T cell receptor beta chains came from one sample sequenced in a study of regulatory T cells in long-lasting Graves disease. Time point meaning: persistent/refractory GD, antithyroid drugs over 5 years with positive TRAb. PBMC-derived RNA was used for the TCR library. Assembly of TCR beta libraries relied on iRepertoire HTBI primers together with Arm-PCR of CDR3 regions. TCRdb redid the calling of the multiplex PCR reads with MiXCR, one entry per CDR3 protein. This table holds 350,000 to 500,000 distinct CDR3 sequences, 21% found once. The sample here was peripheral blood mononuclear cells (PBMCs), taken when the disease was refractory, from a patient treated with antithyroid drugs. These receptors all come from a female donor with Graves disease.

Points on this clonotype: A much larger clone is a single base away; this may be a read error. The CDR3 does not end in the conserved phenylalanine or tryptophan, so this is likely a read error. The chain couples TRBV20-1 to TRBJ2-7; 8 positions agree with TRBD2. This CDR3 contains 12 residues. With V trimmed by 3 bases and J by 7 bases, 5 bases remained unmatched. Germline V gives CDR1 DFQATT, CDR2 SNEGSKA (reference sequence). The CDR3 sequence: CSASGRAREQYS. The CDR3 DNA is TGCAGTGCTAGCGGGAGGGCAAGAGAGCAGTACTCC.

The chain joins TRBV14 to TRBJ2-7; a possible D gene is TRBD2 (6 bases). Germline lookup yields CDR1 SGHDN and CDR2 FVKESK. Trimming stripped 7 bases from V and 2 bases from J, with 18 bases between. The CDR3 is 15 residues long. The CDR3 region has the DNA TGTGCCAGCACCAAACAAGGGACTGGAACCTACGAGCAGTACTTC. Amino acid sequence: CASTKQGTGTYEQYF. The whole variable domain, remainder taken from reference TRBV14 and TRBJ2-7, is EAGVTQFPSHSVIEKGQTVTLRCDPISGHDNLYWYRRVMGKEIKFLLHFVKESKQDESGMPNNRFLAERTGGTYSTLKVQPAELEDSGVYFCASTKQGTGTYEQYFGPGTRLTVT.

This clonotype came up many times. The V and J genes are TRBV28 and TRBJ1-2; TRBD1 might be the D (5 bases). Deletions cut 6 bases from V and 0 bases from J, with 14 bases between. CDR3 length equals 15 residues. CDR1 and CDR2 (germline): MDHEN, SYDVKM. The CDR3 reads CASSTPGGSNYGYTF. The CDR3 DNA follows: TGTGCCAGCAGCACGCCTGGGGGGTCTAACTATGGCTACACCTTC.

This clonotype was recorded many times. The V gene is TRBV3-1, the J gene TRBJ2-2, with 10 bases that match TRBD2. With V trimmed by 8 bases and J by 5 bases, 2 bases remained unmatched. In germline, CDR1 is LGHDT, CDR2 YNNKEL (reference sequence). The CDR3 is made up of 13 amino acids. The CDR3 loop reads CASLAGVTGELFF. The CDR3 region has the DNA TGTGCCAGCCTAGCGGGAGTTACCGGGGAGCTGTTTTTT.

The chain employs TRBV18 and TRBJ2-7; D remains unclear. The germline V gene encodes CDR1 KGHSH and CDR2 LQKENI. V was shortened by 8 bases and J by 4 bases, with 18 bases between the two germline ends. The CDR3 contains 14 residues. The CDR3 sequence is CASRKTQIPYEQYF. The CDR3 region has the DNA TGTGCCAGCCGCAAAACACAAATTCCGTACGAGCAGTACTTC.

The chain couples TRBV28 to TRBJ1-2, with a possible D match to TRBD1 (6 bases). Germline values: CDR1 MDHEN, CDR2 SYDVKM. The V end was cut by 1 base, the J end by 6 bases, with 12 bases between. This CDR3 has 14 residues. CDR3 sequence: CASSLLTGWDGYTF. The CDR3 DNA reads TGTGCCAGCAGTTTATTGACAGGTTGGGATGGCTACACCTTC.

This clonotype was found many times. The chain carries TRBV7-8 and TRBJ2-7; 8 nucleotides agree with TRBD1. Germline trimming cut 11 bases from V and 6 bases from J; bases unmatched to any gene: 12. This CDR3 region has 13 residues. Germline CDR1 is SGHVS and CDR2 is FQNEAQ. In DNA, the CDR3 is TGTGCCTGCTCGAGGACAGGGTCGGCCGAGCAGTACTTC. Translation gives CACSRTGSAEQYF.

The genes are TRBV6-9 and TRBJ1-5; D uncertain. Per germline, CDR1 MNHGY and CDR2 SVAAGI. V lost 3 bases, J lost 0 bases, and 18 bases lay in between. This CDR3 contains 18 residues. The CDR3 nucleotides are TGTGCCAGCAGTTACTCCGGTGGAAAGTCATATAGCAATCAGCCCCAGCATTTT. Translated, it gives CASSYSGGKSYSNQPQHF.

This clonotype was counted ten times or more. CDR3 amino acids: CASSEQLQARETQYF. The CDR3 region has the DNA TGTGCCAGCAGCGAACAGTTACAGGCCCGGGAGACCCAGTACTTC. This chain links TRBV5-5 with TRBJ2-5; perhaps TRBD1 as D (5 bases). V lost 4 bases and J lost 5, with 18 bases in between. CDR3 size: 15 residues. The germline CDR1 and CDR2 sequences are SGHKS and YYEKEE (reference sequence).

Of note for this clonotype: This may be a read error, as it is one base from a much larger clone. The chain combines TRBV2 with TRBJ2-7; D gene ambiguous. CDR1 and CDR2 from the germline V gene are SNHLY and FYNNEI. The CDR3 covers 13 residues. CDR3 sequence: CASSEQASYERYF. The CDR3 region has the DNA TGTGCCAGCAGTGAACAGGCCTCCTACGAGCGGTACTTC.

This clonotype has just a few counts. This chain connects TRBV27 to TRBJ2-1; the D gene could be TRBD1 or TRBD2 (5 bases each). Germline V gives CDR1 MNHEY, CDR2 SMNVEV (reference sequence). V was cut by 2 bases and J by 7 bases, with 12 bases left in between. The CDR3 consists of 14 residues. For the CDR3, the DNA is TGTGCCAGCAGTTTAGGGGGACCGGGGAATGAGCAGTTCTTC. Translated: CASSLGGPGNEQFF.

This clonotype was seen repeatedly, ten times or more. The rearrangement uses TRBV2 and TRBJ1-1; D call uncertain. The CDR3 covers 14 residues. Per germline, CDR1 SNHLY and CDR2 FYNNEI. V was clipped by 3 bases and J by 1 base, with 9 bases between them. CDR3: CASSDARTNTEAFF. The CDR3 DNA reads as TGTGCCAGCAGTGATGCCAGAACGAACACTGAAGCTTTCTTT.

This clonotype was recorded a few times. This rearrangement joins TRBV18 to TRBJ2-3, with no clear D. V lost 6 bases to trimming and J lost 3 bases, with 4 bases between them. The germline V gene encodes CDR1 KGHSH and CDR2 LQKENI. The CDR3 totals 11 residues. This CDR3 reads CASSATDTQYF. DNA of the CDR3: TGTGCCAGCTCCGCAACAGATACGCAGTATTTT.

This clonotype was found many times. The rearrangement joins TRBV15 to TRBJ1-5; 12 bases line up with TRBD1. The CDR3 runs to 15 residues. Germline assignment: CDR1 LNHNV and CDR2 YYDKDF (reference sequence). The V and J ends lost 3 bases and 5 bases, in that order; junction bases with no gene match: 2. The chain's CDR3 is CATSSRDRGHQPQHF. CDR3 coding DNA: TGTGCCACCAGCAGTCGGGACAGGGGGCATCAGCCCCAGCATTTT.

V and J are TRBV6-1 and TRBJ2-1; the D gene could be TRBD1 or TRBD2 (6 bases each). The CDR3 is made up of 16 amino acids. Germline assignment: CDR1 MNHNS and CDR2 SASEGT. Trimming shortened V by 6 bases and J by 1 base, and 16 bases separated the two germline ends. This chain's CDR3 is CASRRGQGRSYNEQFF. CDR3 nucleotide sequence: TGTGCCAGCAGACGGGGACAAGGGAGGTCCTACAATGAGCAGTTCTTC.

The rearrangement uses TRBV27 and TRBJ2-7; D not resolved. This CDR3 has 12 amino acids. V shed 6 bases and J shed 7 bases, with 13 bases lying between them. CDR1 is MNHEY and CDR2 is SMNVEV in the germline V gene (reference sequence). The CDR3: CASRGPLGEQYF. DNA of the CDR3: TGTGCCAGCAGAGGACCGCTTGGGGAGCAGTACTTC.

This clonotype was picked up many times. The CDR3 reads CASSYVTEAFF. CDR3 bases: TGTGCCAGCAGTTACGTTACTGAAGCTTTCTTT. The V gene is TRBV6-5, the J gene TRBJ1-1; D is ambiguous. CDR1 and CDR2 from the germline V gene are MNHEY and SVGAGI. V was trimmed by 2 bases and J by 5 bases, leaving 3 bases between them. This CDR3 comprises 11 residues.

The chain joins TRBV18 to TRBJ2-5; D unresolved. V lost 1 base to trimming and J lost 1 base, with 13 bases between them. Germline V gene lookup returns CDR1 KGHSH and CDR2 LQKENI. The CDR3 spans 16 residues. CDR3 sequence reads: CASSPRNGSPQETQYF. The DNA of the CDR3 is TGTGCCAGCTCACCACGAAACGGGTCCCCCCAAGAGACCCAGTACTTC. The full variable domain, rest sourced from reference TRBV18 and TRBJ2-5, is NAGVMQNPRHLVRRRGQEARLRCSPMKGHSHVYWYRQLPEEGLKFMVYLQKENIIDESGMPKERFSAEFPKEGPSILRIQQVVRGDSAAYFCASSPRNGSPQETQYFGPGTRLLVL.